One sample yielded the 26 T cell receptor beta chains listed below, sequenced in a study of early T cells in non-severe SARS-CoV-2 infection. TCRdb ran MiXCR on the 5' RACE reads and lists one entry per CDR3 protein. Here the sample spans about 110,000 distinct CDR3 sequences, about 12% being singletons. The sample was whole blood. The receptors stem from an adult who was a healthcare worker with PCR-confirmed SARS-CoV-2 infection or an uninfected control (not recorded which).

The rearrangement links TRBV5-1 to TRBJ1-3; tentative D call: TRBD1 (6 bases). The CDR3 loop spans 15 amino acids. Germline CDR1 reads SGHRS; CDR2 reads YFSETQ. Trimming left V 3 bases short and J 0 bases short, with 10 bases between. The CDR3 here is CASSSLTGSGNTIYF. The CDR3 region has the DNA TGCGCCAGCAGCTCCCTGACAGGCTCTGGAAACACCATATATTTT.

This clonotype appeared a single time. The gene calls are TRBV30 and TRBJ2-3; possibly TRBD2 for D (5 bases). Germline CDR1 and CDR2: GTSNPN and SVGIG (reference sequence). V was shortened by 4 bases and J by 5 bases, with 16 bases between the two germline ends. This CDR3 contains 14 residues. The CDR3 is CAWTTPSGLDTQYF. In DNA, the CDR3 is TGTGCCTGGACCACCCCCAGCGGATTAGATACGCAGTATTTT.

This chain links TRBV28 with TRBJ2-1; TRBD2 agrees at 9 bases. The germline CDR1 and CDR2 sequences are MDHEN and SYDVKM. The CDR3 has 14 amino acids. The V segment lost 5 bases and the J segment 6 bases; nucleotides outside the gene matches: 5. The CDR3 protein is CASSGGGAVNEQFF. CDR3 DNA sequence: TGTGCCAGCAGTGGCGGGGGGGCAGTCAATGAGCAGTTCTTC.

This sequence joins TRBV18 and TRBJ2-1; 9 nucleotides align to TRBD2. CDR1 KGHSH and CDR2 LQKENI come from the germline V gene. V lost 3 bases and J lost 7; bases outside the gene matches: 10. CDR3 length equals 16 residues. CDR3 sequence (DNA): TGTGCCAGCTCACCGAGGGTGGCTAGCGGGATTAATGAGCAGTTCTTC. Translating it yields CASSPRVASGINEQFF. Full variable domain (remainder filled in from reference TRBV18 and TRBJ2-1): NAGVMQNPRHLVRRRGQEARLRCSPMKGHSHVYWYRQLPEEGLKFMVYLQKENIIDESGMPKERFSAEFPKEGPSILRIQQVVRGDSAAYFCASSPRVASGINEQFFGPGTRLTVL.

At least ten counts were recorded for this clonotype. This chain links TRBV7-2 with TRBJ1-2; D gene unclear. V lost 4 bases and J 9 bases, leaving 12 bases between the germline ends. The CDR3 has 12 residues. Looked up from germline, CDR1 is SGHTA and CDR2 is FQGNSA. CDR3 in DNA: TGTGCCAGCAGCTACCGGACTTCTAGCTACACCTTC. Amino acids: CASSYRTSSYTF.

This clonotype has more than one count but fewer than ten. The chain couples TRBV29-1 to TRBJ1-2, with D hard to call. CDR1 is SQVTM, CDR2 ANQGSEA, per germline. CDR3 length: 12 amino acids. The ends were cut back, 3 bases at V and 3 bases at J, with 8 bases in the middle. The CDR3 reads CSVDWPYYGYTF. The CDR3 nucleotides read TGCAGCGTTGATTGGCCTTACTATGGCTACACCTTC.

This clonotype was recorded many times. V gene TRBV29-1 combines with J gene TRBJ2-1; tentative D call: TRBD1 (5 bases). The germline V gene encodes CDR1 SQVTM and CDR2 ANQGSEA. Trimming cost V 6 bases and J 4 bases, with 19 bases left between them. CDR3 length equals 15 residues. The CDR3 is CSVGDQTVTYNEQFF. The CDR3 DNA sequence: TGCAGCGTGGGTGATCAGACAGTGACTTACAATGAGCAGTTCTTC.

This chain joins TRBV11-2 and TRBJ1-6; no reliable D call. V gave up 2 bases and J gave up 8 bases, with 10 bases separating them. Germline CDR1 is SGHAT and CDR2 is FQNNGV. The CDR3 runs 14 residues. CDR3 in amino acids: CASSLRRVHSPLHF. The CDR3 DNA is TGTGCCAGCAGCTTAAGAAGGGTACATTCACCCCTCCACTTT.

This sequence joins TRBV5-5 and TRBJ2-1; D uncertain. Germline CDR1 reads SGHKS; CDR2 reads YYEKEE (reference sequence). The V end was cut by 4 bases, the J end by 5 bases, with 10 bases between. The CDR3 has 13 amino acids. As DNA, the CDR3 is TGTGCCAGCAGCGGGGTTTTCGACAATGAGCAGTTCTTC. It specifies CASSGVFDNEQFF.

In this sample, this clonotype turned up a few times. The DNA for the CDR3 is TGTGCCAGTAGTATACGGGACAGGGGAACTGAAGCTTTCTTT. This translates into CASSIRDRGTEAFF. The chain is built from TRBV19 and TRBJ1-1, with TRBD1 matching over 10 bases. The CDR3 sequence is 14 residues long. Germline assignment: CDR1 LNHDA and CDR2 SQIVND (reference sequence). Trimming removed 2 bases from V and 5 bases from J; junction bases left unmatched: 2.

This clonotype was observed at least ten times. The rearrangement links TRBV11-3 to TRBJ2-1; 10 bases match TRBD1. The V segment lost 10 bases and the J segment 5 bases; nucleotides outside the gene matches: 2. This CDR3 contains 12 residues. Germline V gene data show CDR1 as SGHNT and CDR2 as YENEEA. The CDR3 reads CATGTGDNEQFF. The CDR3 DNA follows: TGTGCCACCGGGACAGGGGACAATGAGCAGTTCTTC.

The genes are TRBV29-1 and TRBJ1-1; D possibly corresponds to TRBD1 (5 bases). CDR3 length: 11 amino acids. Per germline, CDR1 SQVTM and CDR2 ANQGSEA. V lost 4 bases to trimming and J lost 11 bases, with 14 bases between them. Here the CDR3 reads CSVVLGGGAFF. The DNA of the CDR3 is TGCAGCGTTGTGCTTGGCGGGGGTGCTTTCTTT.

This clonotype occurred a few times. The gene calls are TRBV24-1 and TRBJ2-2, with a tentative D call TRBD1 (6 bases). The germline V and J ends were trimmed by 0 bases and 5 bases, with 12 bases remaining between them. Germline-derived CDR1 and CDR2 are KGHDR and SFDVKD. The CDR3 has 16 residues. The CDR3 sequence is CATSDLGVRGTGELFF. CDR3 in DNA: TGTGCCACCAGTGATTTGGGAGTCAGGGGAACCGGGGAGCTGTTTTTT.

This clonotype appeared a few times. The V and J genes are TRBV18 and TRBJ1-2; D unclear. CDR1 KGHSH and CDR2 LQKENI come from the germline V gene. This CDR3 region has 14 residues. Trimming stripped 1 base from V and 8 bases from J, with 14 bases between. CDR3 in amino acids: CASSPLREAIGYTF. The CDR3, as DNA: TGTGCCAGCTCACCACTGAGGGAGGCTATCGGCTACACCTTC.

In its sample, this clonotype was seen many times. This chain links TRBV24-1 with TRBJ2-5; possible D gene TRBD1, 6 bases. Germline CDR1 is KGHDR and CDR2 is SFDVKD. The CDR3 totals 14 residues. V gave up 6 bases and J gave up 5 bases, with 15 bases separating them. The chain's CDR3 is CATSRDNAQETQYF. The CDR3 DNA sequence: TGTGCCACCAGTCGGGACAACGCACAGGAGACCCAGTACTTC.

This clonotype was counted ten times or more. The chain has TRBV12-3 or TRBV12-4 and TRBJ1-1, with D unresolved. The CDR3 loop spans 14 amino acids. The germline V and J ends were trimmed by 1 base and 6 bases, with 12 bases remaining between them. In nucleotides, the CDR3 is TGTGCCAGCAGTTTAGAAGGCAATTACGCTGAAGCTTTCTTT. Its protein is CASSLEGNYAEAFF.

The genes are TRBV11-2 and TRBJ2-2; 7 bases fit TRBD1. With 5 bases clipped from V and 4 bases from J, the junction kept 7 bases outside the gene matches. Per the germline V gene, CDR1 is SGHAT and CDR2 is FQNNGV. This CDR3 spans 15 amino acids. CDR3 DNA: TGTGCCAGCAGCACCCAGACAGGGATCACCGGGGAGCTGTTTTTT. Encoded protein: CASSTQTGITGELFF.

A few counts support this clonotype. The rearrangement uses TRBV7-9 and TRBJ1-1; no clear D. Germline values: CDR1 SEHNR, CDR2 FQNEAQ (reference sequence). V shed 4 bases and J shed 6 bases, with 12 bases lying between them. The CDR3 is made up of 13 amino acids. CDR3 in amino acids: CASSSTPVAEAFF. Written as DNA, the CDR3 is TGTGCCAGCAGCTCGACACCCGTCGCTGAAGCTTTCTTT.

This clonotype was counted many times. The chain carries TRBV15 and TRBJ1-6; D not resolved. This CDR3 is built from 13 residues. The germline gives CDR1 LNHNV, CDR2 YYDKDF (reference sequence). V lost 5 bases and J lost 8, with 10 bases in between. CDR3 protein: CATSRSEDSPLHF. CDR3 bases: TGTGCCACCAGCCGATCCGAGGATTCACCCCTCCACTTT.

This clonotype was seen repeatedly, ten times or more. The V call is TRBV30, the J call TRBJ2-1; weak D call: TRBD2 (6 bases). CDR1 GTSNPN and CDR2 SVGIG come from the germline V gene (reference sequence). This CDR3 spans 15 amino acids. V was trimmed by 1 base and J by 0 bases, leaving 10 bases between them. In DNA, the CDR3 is TGTGCCTGGAGTGGGGGGAGGAGCTCCTACAATGAGCAGTTCTTC. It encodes CAWSGGRSSYNEQFF. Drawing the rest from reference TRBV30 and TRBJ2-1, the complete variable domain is SQTIHQWPATLVQPVGSPLSLECTVEGTSNPNLYWYRQAAGRGLQLLFYSVGIGQISSEVPQNLSASRPQDRQFILSSKKLLLSDSGFYLCAWSGGRSSYNEQFFGPGTRLTVL.

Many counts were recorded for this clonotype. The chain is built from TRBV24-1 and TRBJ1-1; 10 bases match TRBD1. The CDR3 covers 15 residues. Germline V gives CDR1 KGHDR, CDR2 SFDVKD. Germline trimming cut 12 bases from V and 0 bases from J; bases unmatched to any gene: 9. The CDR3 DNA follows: TGTGCCGTATCAGGGACAGGGGCCCTGAACACTGAAGCTTTCTTT. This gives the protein CAVSGTGALNTEAFF.

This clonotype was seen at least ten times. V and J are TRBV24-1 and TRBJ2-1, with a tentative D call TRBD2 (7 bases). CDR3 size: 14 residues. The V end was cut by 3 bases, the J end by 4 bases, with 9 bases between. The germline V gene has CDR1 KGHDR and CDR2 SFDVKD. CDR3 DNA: TGTGCCACCAGTGATGGGGGGGCTTACAATGAGCAGTTCTTC. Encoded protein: CATSDGGAYNEQFF.

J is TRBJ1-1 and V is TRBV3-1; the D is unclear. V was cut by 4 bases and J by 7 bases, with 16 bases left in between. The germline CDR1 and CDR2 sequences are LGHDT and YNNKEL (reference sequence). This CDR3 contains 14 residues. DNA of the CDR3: TGTGCCAGCAGCCCCCCCCGCGCAAGGCTTGAAGCTTTCTTT. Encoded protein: CASSPPRARLEAFF.

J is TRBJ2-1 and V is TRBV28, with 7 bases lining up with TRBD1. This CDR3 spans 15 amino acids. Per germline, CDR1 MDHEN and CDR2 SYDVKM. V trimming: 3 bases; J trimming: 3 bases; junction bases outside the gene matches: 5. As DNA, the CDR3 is TGTGCCAGCAGTTTCGGGACAGCGAGCTACAATGAGCAGTTCTTC. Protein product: CASSFGTASYNEQFF.

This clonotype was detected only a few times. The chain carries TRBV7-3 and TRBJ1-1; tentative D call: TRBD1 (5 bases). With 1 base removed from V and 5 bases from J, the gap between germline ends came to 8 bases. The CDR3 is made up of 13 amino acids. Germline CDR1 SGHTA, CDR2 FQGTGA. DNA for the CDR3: TGTGCCAGCAGCTTAAGGGCAGGGACTGAAGCTTTCTTT. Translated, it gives CASSLRAGTEAFF.

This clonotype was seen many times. The CDR3 loop reads CASSERISSETEQFF. The CDR3 DNA sequence: TGTGCCAGCAGCGAGAGGATCTCTAGCGAAACAGAGCAGTTCTTC. The chain employs TRBV11-2 and TRBJ2-1; possible D gene TRBD2, 6 bases. This CDR3 spans 15 amino acids. V lost 5 bases, J lost 10 bases, and 21 bases lay in between. Germline assignment: CDR1 SGHAT and CDR2 FQNNGV. Full variable domain (missing parts from reference TRBV11-2 and TRBJ2-1): EAGVAQSPRYKIIEKRQSVAFWCNPISGHATLYWYQQILGQGPKLLIQFQNNGVVDDSQLPKDRFSAERLKGVDSTLKIQPAKLEDSAVYLCASSERISSETEQFFGPGTRLTVL.